These T cell receptor beta chains were read from a single sample in a study of T cell responses to AZD1222 COVID-19 vaccine. Assay used: immunoSEQ multiplex PCR; TCRdb lists only in-frame clones, some missing. This repertoire shows 250,000 to 300,000 clones, almost 95% found once; its top ten account for roughly 0.5%. Here the sequenced sample was peripheral blood, taken 28 days after the second AZD1222 dose. These receptor sequences come from an adult who received the AZD1222 COVID-19 vaccine. Both conserved end residues are part of each CDR3. The D gene is left open where the match is weak. Rows may omit the clone size; those that give it use once, few, many or a size class.

clone size,D gene,J gene,V gene,CDR3 DNA,CDR3 protein
NA,NA,TRBJ1-3,TRBV9,TGTGCCAGCAGCGTATCGAACAGTATTGGAAACACCATATATTTT,CASSVSNSIGNTIYF
NA,TRBD2,TRBJ2-7,TRBV5-6,TGTGCCAGCAGCCCCGGGACTACCTTTACCTACGAGCAGTACTTC,CASSPGTTFTYEQYF
NA,NA,TRBJ2-5,TRBV4-2,TGTGCCAGCAGCCAAGGTAGCGAGACCCAGTACTTC,CASSQGSETQYF
NA,NA,TRBJ2-5,TRBV2,TGTGCCAGCAGTGAAGGGGGGGGCTCGGAGACCCAGTACTTC,CASSEGGGSETQYF
once,NA,TRBJ1-1,TRBV19,TGTGCCAGTAGTATATCCCTCGGGGGATCCATCACTGAAGCTTTCTTT,CASSISLGGSITEAFF
NA,TRBD1,TRBJ1-2,TRBV5-4,TGTGCCAGCAGCTTGACGGGACAGCATGGCTACACCTTC,CASSLTGQHGYTF
NA,NA,TRBJ2-7,TRBV28,TGTGCCAGCAGCCCCGGGACCAGCCCCTACGAGCAGTACTTC,CASSPGTSPYEQYF
NA,NA,TRBJ2-7,TRBV11-2,TGTGCCAGCAGCTTCCCCCCCGGCTACGAGCAGTACTTC,CASSFPPGYEQYF
NA,NA,TRBJ2-1,TRBV7-2,TGTGCCAGCAGCTTAGTCAGAGAAAATGAGCAGTTCTTC,CASSLVRENEQFF
NA,NA,TRBJ1-1,TRBV24-1,TGTGCCACCAGTGATTCCTTCGGCGGGGCTGAAGCTTTCTTT,CATSDSFGGAEAFF
NA,NA,TRBJ1-1,TRBV5-1,TGCGCCAGCAGCTTGGCCAGGACGAGCGCTGAAGCTTTCTTT,CASSLARTSAEAFF
NA,TRBD1,TRBJ2-7,TRBV3-1/TRBV3-2,TGTGCCAGCAGCCGACAGGGAATCTCCTACGAGCAGTACTTC,CASSRQGISYEQYF
NA,NA,TRBJ1-1,TRBV11-3,TGTGCCAGCAGCTTTGATGGGGGCCCGAACACTGAAGCTTTCTTT,CASSFDGGPNTEAFF
NA,TRBD1,TRBJ2-7,TRBV6-5,TGTGCCAGCATCCTCCGGGACAGCCTCTGGGAGCAGTACTTC,CASILRDSLWEQYF
NA,NA,TRBJ2-7,TRBV10-3,TGTGCCATCAGTGAGTCGTTGGCAGGAGATTACGAGCAGTACTTC,CAISESLAGDYEQYF
NA,NA,TRBJ2-7,TRBV19,TGTGCCAGTAGTGGGCGGGACAAGAACTACGAGCAGTACTTC,CASSGRDKNYEQYF
NA,NA,TRBJ2-7,TRBV11-2,TGTGCCAGCAGCTTAGTAGGGACCGAGCAGTACTTC,CASSLVGTEQYF
NA,TRBD1,TRBJ2-1,TRBV15,TGTGCCACCAGCAGAGGGGGTGACAGGGGCTACAATGAGCAGTTCTTC,CATSRGGDRGYNEQFF
NA,TRBD1,TRBJ1-3,TRBV24-1,TGTGCCACCAGTGATAGAGGGCCACAGGGGGTAGTCCGAAACACCATATATTTT,CATSDRGPQGVVRNTIYF
NA,NA,TRBJ1-2,TRBV5-4,TGTGCCAGCAGCTTCGTATCAGGGGAGGGCTATGGCTACACCTTC,CASSFVSGEGYGYTF
few,TRBD1,TRBJ1-4,TRBV19,TGTGCCAGTCAGGACAGGGGGAGGAGTGAAAAACTGTTTTTT,CASQDRGRSEKLFF
NA,TRBD1,TRBJ2-2,TRBV29-1,TGCAGCACCAGGACAGGGGGCGACGGGGAGCTGTTTTTT,CSTRTGGDGELFF
NA,NA,TRBJ1-5,TRBV5-6,TGTGCCAGCAGCCGCGGGCAGCGGGAGCCCCAGCATTTT,CASSRGQREPQHF
NA,NA,TRBJ1-1,TRBV6-5,TGTGCCAGCACGAACGCAGGGCGGTCTGAAGCTTTCTTT,CASTNAGRSEAFF
few,TRBD1,TRBJ1-2,TRBV4-3,TGCGCCAGCAGCCAAGATCAAGGGGACAGGGCCTTCGGCTACACCTTC,CASSQDQGDRAFGYTF
NA,NA,TRBJ1-6,TRBV2,TGTGCCAGCAGTGGCAATAAGGGGACCCTGGATTCACCCCTCCACTTT,CASSGNKGTLDSPLHF
NA,NA,TRBJ1-3,TRBV2,TGTGCCACCAGCAGTCAAGGGCCTGGAAACACCATATATTTT,CATSSQGPGNTIYF
few,NA,TRBJ2-2,TRBV7-2,TGTGCCAGCAGCTTAGTTGTGGGGAACACCGGGGAGCTGTTTTTT,CASSLVVGNTGELFF
NA,TRBD2,TRBJ2-4,TRBV28,TGTGCCAGCAGTTTTTGGGGAGGGGACATTCAGTACTTC,CASSFWGGDIQYF
NA,NA,TRBJ2-3,TRBV7-2,TGTGCCAGCAGCCGCTCAGGGGGGACGGGCACAGATACGCAGTATTTT,CASSRSGGTGTDTQYF
once,NA,TRBJ2-3,TRBV4-2,TGTGCCAGCAGCCAAGCCCCTGCTCCAGACACAGATACGCAGTATTTT,CASSQAPAPDTDTQYF
NA,TRBD2,TRBJ2-5,TRBV5-6,TGTGCCAGCAGCTTGGGGGCGGGGGGGGAAGAGACCCAGTACTTC,CASSLGAGGEETQYF
NA,TRBD1,TRBJ2-2,TRBV18,TGTGCCAGCTCATCACAGGGGAACGGGGAGCTGTTTTTT,CASSSQGNGELFF
NA,TRBD1,TRBJ2-7,TRBV19,TGTGCCAGTAGTATGGGACAGGCTGTCTACGAGCAGTACTTC,CASSMGQAVYEQYF
NA,NA,TRBJ1-5,TRBV28,TGTGCCAGCAGTTTATTAAAAGGGGCCCAGCATTTT,CASSLLKGAQHF
NA,NA,TRBJ1-6,TRBV14,TGTGCCAGCAGCCCAGGGGTCACTTCACCCCTCCACTTT,CASSPGVTSPLHF
NA,NA,TRBJ2-7,TRBV5-1,TGCGCCAGCAGTGAAAGCGGGCGGACCTACGAGCAGTACTTC,CASSESGRTYEQYF
NA,NA,TRBJ1-4,TRBV27,TGTGCCACAAGGGACATGAATGAAAAACTGTTTTTT,CATRDMNEKLFF
NA,NA,TRBJ1-2,TRBV28,TGTGCCACCACGACGGCTAACTATGGCTACACCTTC,CATTTANYGYTF
NA,NA,TRBJ2-7,TRBV28,TGTGCCAGCAGGGCGTGGGGGCCAAGCTCCTACGAGCAGTACTTC,CASRAWGPSSYEQYF
once,NA,TRBJ1-5,TRBV10-3,TGTGCCATCAGACTCGAAGGAGATCAGCCCCAGCATTTT,CAIRLEGDQPQHF